These 22 T cell receptor beta chains came from one sample sequenced in a study of blood T cell repertoires in COVID-19. Produced via immunoSEQ multiplex PCR; TCRdb's table is partial and in-frame only. The table has about 440,000 clones, roughly 88% seen once. The sequenced material came from PBMCs or T cells enriched from blood (not recorded which). The receptors originated from a man younger than 35 who had recovered from COVID-19.

The chain links TRBV27 to TRBJ2-7; D possibly corresponds to TRBD2 (7 bases). With 5 bases removed from V and 0 bases from J, the gap between germline ends came to 17 bases. The CDR3 runs 16 residues. CDR1 is MNHEY and CDR2 is SMNVEV in the germline V gene (reference sequence). The CDR3 region has the DNA TGTGCCAGCAGTGGTCGGGGGCGGGAGTTCTCCTACGAGCAGTACTTC. Its translation is CASSGRGREFSYEQYF.

Written as DNA, the CDR3 is TGTGCCAGTTCGGACAGGGGAGCTGAAAAACTGTTTTTT. This codes for CASSDRGAEKLFF. The chain combines TRBV7-9 with TRBJ1-4; 9 bases agree with TRBD1. Germline values: CDR1 SEHNR, CDR2 FQNEAQ (reference sequence). The CDR3 covers 13 residues. Unmatched junction bases numbered 6, after V lost 9 bases and J lost 7 bases.

The chain joins TRBV5-1 to TRBJ1-3, with 7 nucleotides matching TRBD1. Germline CDR1 reads SGHRS; CDR2 reads YFSETQ. V shed 0 bases, J shed 0 bases, and the junction held 6 bases outside the gene matches. The CDR3 runs to 17 residues. DNA of the CDR3: TGCGCCAGCAGCTTGGCTGGACAGGTAAACTCTGGAAACACCATATATTTT. Translated: CASSLAGQVNSGNTIYF.

V usage is TRBV12-3 or TRBV12-4 and J usage is TRBJ1-1; no definite D call. The V end lost 8 bases, the J end lost 5 bases, and 12 bases lay between the germline ends. This CDR3 is built from 12 residues. The CDR3 DNA reads as TGTGCCAGCGGCTTTCGGGGAACTGAAGCTTTCTTT. Translation gives CASGFRGTEAFF.

J is TRBJ2-7 and V is TRBV30; no definite D call. This CDR3 has 12 residues. V lost 5 bases and J lost 2, with 10 bases in between. Germline V lookup: CDR1 GTSNPN, CDR2 SVGIG (reference sequence). Written as DNA, the CDR3 is TGTGCCTGGTTGGCAGGCCCCTACGAGCAGTACTTC. This translates into CAWLAGPYEQYF.

The chain is built from TRBV10-3 and TRBJ1-6, with D hard to call. V was pared by 4 bases and J by 2 bases, with 9 bases between. The CDR3 totals 15 residues. CDR1 ENHRY and CDR2 SYGVKD come from the germline V gene. As DNA, the CDR3 is TGTGCCATCAGTGCGAGTTCCGCCTATAATTCACCCCTCCACTTT. Translation: CAISASSAYNSPLHF.

V and J are TRBV18 and TRBJ2-7, with a possible D match to TRBD2 (5 bases). Germline assignment: CDR1 KGHSH and CDR2 LQKENI. The V and J ends lost 3 bases and 1 base respectively, with 10 bases between them. This CDR3 region has 14 residues. CDR3 in amino acids: CASSPLRESYEQYF. The CDR3 DNA is TGTGCCAGCTCACCGCTCCGGGAATCCTACGAGCAGTACTTC.

V gene TRBV28 combines with J gene TRBJ1-1, with D possibly being TRBD1 (6 bases). CDR3 length equals 14 residues. V lost 2 bases and J lost 5, with 12 bases in between. The V gene's germline CDR1 is MDHEN and CDR2 SYDVKM. The CDR3 protein is CASSLDGRGTEAFF. Written as DNA, the CDR3 is TGTGCCAGCAGTTTAGACGGGAGGGGGACTGAAGCTTTCTTT. Complete variable domain (other parts from reference TRBV28 and TRBJ1-1): DVKVTQSSRYLVKRTGEKVFLECVQDMDHENMFWYRQDPGLGLRLIYFSYDVKMKEKGDIPEGYSVSREKKERFSLILESASTNQTSMYLCASSLDGRGTEAFFGQGTRLTVV.

The gene calls are TRBV11-3 and TRBJ2-3, with D maybe TRBD2 (5 bases). This CDR3 is 14 amino acids long. CDR1 and CDR2 (germline): SGHNT, YENEEA. V lost 1 base and J 3 bases, leaving 8 bases between the germline ends. DNA for the CDR3: TGTGCCAGCAGCTTAGGGTCGGGGACAGATACGCAGTATTTT. Translating it yields CASSLGSGTDTQYF.

The CDR3 nucleotides read TGTGCCAGCAGCCAACGCGGCGGGAACTCCTACGAGCAGTACTTC. This sequence encodes CASSQRGGNSYEQYF. The chain joins TRBV3-1 (or the pseudogene TRBV3-2) to TRBJ2-7; D might be TRBD2 (6 bases). The CDR3 contains 15 residues. Per germline, CDR1 LGHDT and CDR2 YNNKEL (reference sequence). V gave up 2 bases and J gave up 0 bases, with 11 bases separating them.

The chain carries TRBV28 and TRBJ1-1; possibly TRBD1 for D (5 bases). V gave up 7 bases and J gave up 4 bases, with 13 bases separating them. Germline CDR1 and CDR2: MDHEN and SYDVKM. The CDR3 is 13 residues long. The CDR3 bases are TGTGCCAGCACCTCTGGCGGGGGCACTGAAGCTTTCTTT. It yields the protein CASTSGGGTEAFF.

The V call is TRBV11-3, the J call TRBJ2-2; TRBD1 matches 7 bases. The CDR3 extends over 15 amino acids. Trimming removed 3 bases from V and 0 bases from J; junction bases left unmatched: 1. The germline V gene encodes CDR1 SGHNT and CDR2 YENEEA. The CDR3 DNA follows: TGTGCCAGCAGCTTGGACAGGCCGAACACCGGGGAGCTGTTTTTT. Residues: CASSLDRPNTGELFF.

This sequence joins TRBV5-1 and TRBJ2-7; D is possibly TRBD2 (6 bases). In germline, CDR1 is SGHRS, CDR2 YFSETQ. V lost 4 bases and J 3 bases, leaving 17 bases between the germline ends. The CDR3 runs to 15 residues. The CDR3 region is CASSLNAGTVYEQYF. The CDR3, as DNA: TGCGCCAGCAGCCTTAATGCAGGGACTGTCTACGAGCAGTACTTC.

This clone appeared a few times. V and J are TRBV28 and TRBJ2-3; 8 bases align to TRBD2. This CDR3 has 17 amino acids. Germline V gene sequence: CDR1 MDHEN, CDR2 SYDVKM. With 5 bases clipped from V and 0 bases from J, the junction kept 10 bases outside the gene matches. The CDR3 protein is CASSPPAGGGSTDTQYF. DNA of the CDR3: TGTGCCAGCAGTCCCCCGGCGGGCGGGGGGAGCACAGATACGCAGTATTTT.

This clone has a handful of counts. V gene TRBV19 combines with J gene TRBJ2-1; 12 bases align to TRBD2. V gave up 1 base and J gave up 9 bases; unmatched junction bases: 4. CDR3 length: 15 residues. The germline gives CDR1 LNHDA, CDR2 SQIVND (reference sequence). The CDR3 bases are TGTGCCAGTAGTATAGCCGCTAGCGGGGGGGGTGAGCAGTTCTTC. Residues: CASSIAASGGGEQFF.

This sequence joins TRBV5-1 and TRBJ1-6; D is perhaps TRBD1 (6 bases). CDR1 SGHRS and CDR2 YFSETQ come from the germline V gene. The CDR3 runs 17 residues. Deletions cut 3 bases from V and 9 bases from J, with 22 bases between. CDR3 loop: CASSSNPQGTVGSPLHF. CDR3 coding DNA: TGCGCCAGCAGCTCTAATCCACAGGGTACCGTAGGTTCACCCCTCCACTTT.

The CDR3 DNA reads TGTGCCAGCAGTGAAGAGGGCAGGGTGGGCAATCAGCCCCAGCATTTT. Encoded protein: CASSEEGRVGNQPQHF. The V and J genes are TRBV2 and TRBJ1-5, with D tentatively TRBD1 (5 bases). The germline V gene has CDR1 SNHLY and CDR2 FYNNEI. V was clipped by 1 base and J by 2 bases, with 12 bases between them. CDR3 length: 16 residues.

This clone was counted only a few times. The V gene is TRBV28, the J gene TRBJ2-1; 12 nucleotides line up with TRBD2. Germline V gives CDR1 MDHEN, CDR2 SYDVKM. The CDR3 contains 15 residues. With V trimmed by 6 bases and J by 8 bases, 8 bases remained unmatched. For the CDR3, the DNA is TGTGCCAGCAGGAGAACTAGCGGGAGGATCCATGAGCAGTTCTTC. Translating it yields CASRRTSGRIHEQFF.

This rearrangement joins TRBV10-3 to TRBJ1-2; TRBD1 agrees at 10 bases. The CDR3 covers 12 residues. V was clipped by 9 bases and J by 7 bases; unmatched bases: 5. Germline V CDR1 and CDR2: ENHRY, SYGVKD. The CDR3 here is CAISGTGVGYTF. The CDR3 nucleotides read TGTGCCATTTCCGGGACAGGGGTTGGCTACACCTTC.

This rearrangement joins TRBV3-1 (or the pseudogene TRBV3-2) to TRBJ2-7; possibly TRBD2 for D (6 bases). CDR1 is LGHDT, CDR2 YNNKEL, per germline (reference sequence). The CDR3 totals 12 residues. Trimming pared 4 bases from V and 2 bases from J, leaving 6 bases between. Here the CDR3 reads CASSRLAYEQYF. The CDR3, as DNA: TGTGCCAGCAGCCGACTAGCCTACGAGCAGTACTTC.

Notes on this clone: Sequence at one end of the junction differs from germline and may be a read error. The chain employs TRBV9 and TRBJ1-6; D is unresolved. The CDR3 length is 12 residues. Germline V gene data show CDR1 as SGDLS and CDR2 as YYNGEE. The CDR3 DNA sequence: TGTGCCAGCAGCGTAAATAATTCGCCCCTCCACTTT. Translated, it gives CASSVNNSPLHF.

The chain combines TRBV5-1 with TRBJ2-7; tentatively, D is TRBD2 (6 bases). The ends were cut back, 1 base at V and 5 bases at J, with 16 bases in the middle. In germline, CDR1 is SGHRS, CDR2 YFSETQ. The CDR3 is 15 residues long. The CDR3 bases are TGCGCCAGCAGCTTGACGAGGGGAGGTCGGGACGAGCAGTACTTC. It translates to CASSLTRGGRDEQYF.